What follows is one TCR beta chain and its context. In germline, CDR1 is DFQATT, CDR2 SNEGSKA (reference sequence). The junction had 6 bases not matched to a gene; V was cut back by 0 bases and J by 6 bases. The length of the CDR3 is 16 residues. This specimen comes from a study of blood T cells in healthy people across ages. Next came a second PCR, run for about 7 to 12 cycles, which used a sample-barcoded 5' primer along with a J-beta primer mix. In TCRdb, the 5' RACE reads were re-called with MiXCR into one record per CDR3 protein. The sample holds about 1.6 million distinct CDR3 sequences, approximately 32% seen once.

The rearrangement uses TRBV20-1 and TRBJ2-3; TRBD2 aligns across 13 bases. This clonotype was obtained from a woman in her 30s in good health. The sample taken for sequencing was blood. CDR3 DNA sequence: TGCAGTGCTAGAGATACTAGCGGGAGGGCCTGGGATACGCAGTATTTT. This gives the protein CSARDTSGRAWDTQYF.